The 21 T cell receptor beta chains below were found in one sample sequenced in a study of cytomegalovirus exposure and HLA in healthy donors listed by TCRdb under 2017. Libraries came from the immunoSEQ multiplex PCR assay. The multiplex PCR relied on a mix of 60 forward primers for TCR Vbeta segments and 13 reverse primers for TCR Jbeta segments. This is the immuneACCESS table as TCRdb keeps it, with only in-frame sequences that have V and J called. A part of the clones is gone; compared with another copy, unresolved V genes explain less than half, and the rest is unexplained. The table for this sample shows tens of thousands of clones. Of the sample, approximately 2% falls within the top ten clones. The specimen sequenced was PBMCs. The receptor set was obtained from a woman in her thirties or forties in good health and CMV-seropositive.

The CDR3 sequence: CASSTYRGRPSEQYF. The CDR3 DNA follows: TGTGCCAGCAGTACATACAGGGGGCGCCCCTCCGAGCAGTACTTC. The chain combines TRBV6-1 with TRBJ2-7; 9 bases line up with TRBD1. This CDR3 contains 15 residues. Germline V gene data show CDR1 as MNHNS and CDR2 as SASEGT. The V and J ends lost 5 bases and 6 bases, in that order; junction bases with no gene match: 11.

CDR3 DNA: TGTGCCAGCAGTTCGTGGACAGGCAATAGCAATCAGCCCCAGCATTTT. This codes for CASSSWTGNSNQPQHF. This chain joins TRBV28 and TRBJ1-5, with 7 bases aligning to TRBD1. The CDR3 is 16 residues long. Germline V gene data show CDR1 as MDHEN and CDR2 as SYDVKM. V was pared by 4 bases and J by 0 bases, with 6 bases of the junction left unmatched.

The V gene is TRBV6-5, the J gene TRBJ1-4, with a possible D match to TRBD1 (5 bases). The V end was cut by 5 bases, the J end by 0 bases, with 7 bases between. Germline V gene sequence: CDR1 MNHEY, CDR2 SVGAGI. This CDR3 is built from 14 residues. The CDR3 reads CASSPGTTNEKLFF. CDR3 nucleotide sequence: TGTGCCAGCAGTCCAGGGACAACTAATGAAAAACTGTTTTTT.

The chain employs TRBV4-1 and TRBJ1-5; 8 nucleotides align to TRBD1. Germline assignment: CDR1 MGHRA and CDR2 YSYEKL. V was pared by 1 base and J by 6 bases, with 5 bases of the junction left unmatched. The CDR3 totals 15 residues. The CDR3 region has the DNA TGCGCCAGCAGCCAAGCCAGGGGGCGCGGTCAGCCCCAGCATTTT. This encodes CASSQARGRGQPQHF.

In nucleotides, the CDR3 is TGTGCCAGCAGCCCCCGACTCGCTAGTGACGAGCAGTACTTC. This encodes CASSPRLASDEQYF. The V gene is TRBV7-2, the J gene TRBJ2-7, with D unresolved. V was trimmed by 5 bases and J by 5 bases, leaving 16 bases between them. The CDR3 covers 14 residues. Germline CDR1 and CDR2: SGHTA and FQGNSA.

The CDR3, as DNA: TGTGCCAGCAGTTCGGACAGGGAGGACACTGAAGCTTTCTTT. Protein sequence: CASSSDREDTEAFF. J is TRBJ1-1 and V is TRBV2; 8 bases fit TRBD1. Per germline, CDR1 SNHLY and CDR2 FYNNEI. The CDR3 is made up of 14 amino acids. J was trimmed by 3 bases and V by 5 bases; bases with no gene match: 5. Supplemented by reference TRBV2 and TRBJ1-1, the full variable domain reads EPEVTQTPSHQVTQMGQEVILRCVPISNHLYFYWYRQILGQKVEFLVSFYNNEISEKSEIFDDQFSVERPDGSNFTLKIRSTKLEDSAMYFCASSSDREDTEAFFGQGTRLTVV.

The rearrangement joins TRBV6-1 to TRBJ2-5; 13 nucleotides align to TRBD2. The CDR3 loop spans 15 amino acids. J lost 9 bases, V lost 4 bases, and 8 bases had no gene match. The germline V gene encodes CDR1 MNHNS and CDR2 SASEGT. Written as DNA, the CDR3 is TGTGCCAGCAGTGCCCCGGGACTAGCGGGGAGGGCCCAGTACTTC. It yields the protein CASSAPGLAGRAQYF.

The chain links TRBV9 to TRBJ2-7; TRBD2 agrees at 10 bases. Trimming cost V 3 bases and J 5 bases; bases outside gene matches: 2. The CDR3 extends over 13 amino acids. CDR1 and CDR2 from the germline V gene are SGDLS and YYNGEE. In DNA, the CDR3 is TGTGCCAGCAGCGGGACTAGCGGTAACGAGCAGTACTTC. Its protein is CASSGTSGNEQYF.

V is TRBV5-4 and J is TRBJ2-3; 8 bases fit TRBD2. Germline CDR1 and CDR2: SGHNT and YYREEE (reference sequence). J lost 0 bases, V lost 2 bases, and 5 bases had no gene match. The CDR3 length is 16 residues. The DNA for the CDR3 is TGTGCCAGCAGCTTAGTAGCGGGAATTAGCACAGATACGCAGTATTTT. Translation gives CASSLVAGISTDTQYF. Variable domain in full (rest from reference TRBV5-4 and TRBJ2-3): ETGVTQSPTHLIKTRGQQVTLRCSSQSGHNTVSWYQQALGQGPQFIFQYYREEENGRGNFPPRFSGLQFPNYSSELNVNALELDDSALYLCASSLVAGISTDTQYFGPGTRLTVL.

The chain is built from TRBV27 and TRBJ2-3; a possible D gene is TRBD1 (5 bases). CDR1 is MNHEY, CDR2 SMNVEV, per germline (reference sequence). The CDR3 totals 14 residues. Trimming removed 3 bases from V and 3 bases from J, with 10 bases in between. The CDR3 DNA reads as TGTGCCAGCAGTTTCCTCTCAGGGACAGATACGCAGTATTTT. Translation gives CASSFLSGTDTQYF.

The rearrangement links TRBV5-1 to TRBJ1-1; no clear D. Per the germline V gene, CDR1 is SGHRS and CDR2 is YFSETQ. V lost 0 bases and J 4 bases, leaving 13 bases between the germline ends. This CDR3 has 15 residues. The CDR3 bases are TGCGCCAGCAGCTTGGTCGCCGCCGGAGGCACTGAAGCTTTCTTT. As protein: CASSLVAAGGTEAFF.

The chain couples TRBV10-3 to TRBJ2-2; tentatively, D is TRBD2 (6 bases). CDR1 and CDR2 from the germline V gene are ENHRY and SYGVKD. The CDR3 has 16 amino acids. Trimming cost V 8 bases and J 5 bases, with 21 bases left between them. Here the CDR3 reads CAILRLGEGGTGELFF. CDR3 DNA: TGTGCCATCCTACGACTAGGCGAGGGCGGGACCGGGGAGCTGTTTTTT.

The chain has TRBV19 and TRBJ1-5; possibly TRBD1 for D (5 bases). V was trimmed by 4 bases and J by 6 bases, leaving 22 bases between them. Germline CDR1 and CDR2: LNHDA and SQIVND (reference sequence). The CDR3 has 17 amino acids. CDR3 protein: CASSSRAARGLGQPQHF. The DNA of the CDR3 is TGTGCCAGTAGTAGTCGGGCAGCCCGGGGGTTAGGTCAGCCCCAGCATTTT.

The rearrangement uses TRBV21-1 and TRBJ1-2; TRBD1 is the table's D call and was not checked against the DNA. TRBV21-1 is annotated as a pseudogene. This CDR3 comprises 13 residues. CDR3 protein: CASSNRDRDGYTF. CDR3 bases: TGTGCCAGCAGCAACAGGGACAGGGACGGCTACACCTTC.

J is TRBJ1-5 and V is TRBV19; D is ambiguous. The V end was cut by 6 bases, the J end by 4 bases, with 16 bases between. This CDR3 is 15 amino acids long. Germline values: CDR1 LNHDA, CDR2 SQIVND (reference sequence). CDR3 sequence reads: CASRSSESYNQPQHF. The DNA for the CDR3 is TGTGCCAGTAGATCCAGCGAAAGCTATAATCAGCCCCAGCATTTT.

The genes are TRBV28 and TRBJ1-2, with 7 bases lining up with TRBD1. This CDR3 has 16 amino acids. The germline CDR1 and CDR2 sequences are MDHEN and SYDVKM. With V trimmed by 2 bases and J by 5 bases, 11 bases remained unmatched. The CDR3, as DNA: TGTGCCAGCAGTTTAGAGGAGGGGGCGCCGTATTATGGCTACACCTTC. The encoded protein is CASSLEEGAPYYGYTF.

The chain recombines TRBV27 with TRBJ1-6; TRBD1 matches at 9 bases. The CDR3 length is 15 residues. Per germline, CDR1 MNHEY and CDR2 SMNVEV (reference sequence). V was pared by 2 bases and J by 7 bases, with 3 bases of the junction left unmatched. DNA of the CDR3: TGTGCCAGCAGTTTAGGGACAGGGTGGAATTCACCCCTCCACTTT. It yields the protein CASSLGTGWNSPLHF.

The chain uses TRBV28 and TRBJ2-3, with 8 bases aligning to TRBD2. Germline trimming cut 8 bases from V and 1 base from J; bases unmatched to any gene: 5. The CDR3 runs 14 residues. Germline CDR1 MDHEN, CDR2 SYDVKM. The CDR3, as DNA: TGTGCCAGCCAACTAGCGGCCCGCACAGATACGCAGTATTTT. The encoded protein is CASQLAARTDTQYF.

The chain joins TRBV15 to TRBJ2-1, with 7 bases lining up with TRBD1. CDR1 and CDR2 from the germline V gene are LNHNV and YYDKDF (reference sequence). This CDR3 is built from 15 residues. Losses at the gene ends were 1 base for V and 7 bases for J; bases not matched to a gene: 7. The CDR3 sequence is CATSRAMTGRNEQFF. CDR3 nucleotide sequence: TGTGCCACCAGCAGAGCCATGACAGGGAGAAATGAGCAGTTCTTC.

CDR3 nucleotides: TGTGCCAGCACCCCGGCGGGGGATCTTCCTGGAAACACCATATATTTT. Its translation: CASTPAGDLPGNTIYF. The chain links TRBV28 to TRBJ1-3; tentatively, D is TRBD1 (5 bases). The V gene's germline CDR1 is MDHEN and CDR2 SYDVKM. CDR3 length equals 16 residues. The V and J ends lost 7 bases and 2 bases respectively, with 18 bases between them.

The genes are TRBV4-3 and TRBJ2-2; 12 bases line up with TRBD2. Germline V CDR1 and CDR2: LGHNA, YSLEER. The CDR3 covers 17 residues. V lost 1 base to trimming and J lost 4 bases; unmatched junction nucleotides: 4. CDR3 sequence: CASSQGLAGVSTGELFF. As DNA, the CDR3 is TGCGCCAGCAGCCAAGGACTAGCGGGAGTCTCCACCGGGGAGCTGTTTTTT.